These 9 T cell receptor beta chains share one sample of origin, sequenced in a study of blood T cell repertoires in COVID-19. Data came from immunoSEQ multiplex PCR; TCRdb stores just in-frame clones and leaves some out. The sample carries about 97,000 clones, around nine tenths recorded once. The sequenced material came from peripheral blood. These TCRs come from a man aged 60-69 years with acute or convalescent COVID-19.

The chain couples TRBV6-4 to TRBJ2-7; TRBD2 matches at 10 bases. The CDR3 is 17 amino acids. The J segment lost 2 bases and the V segment lost 0 bases, leaving 7 bases of the junction unmatched. Germline CDR1 and CDR2: MRHNA and SNTAGT. DNA of the CDR3: TGTGCCAGCAGTGACTCTTACATAGCGGGGGGCCCCTACGAGCAGTACGTC. It is translated as CASSDSYIAGGPYEQYV.

The genes are TRBV30 and TRBJ2-2; 7 nucleotides agree with TRBD1. J was trimmed by 3 bases and V by 3 bases; bases with no gene match: 1. CDR1 is GTSNPN and CDR2 is SVGIG in the germline V gene (reference sequence). This CDR3 region has 13 residues. The DNA for the CDR3 is TGTGCCTGGAGGGGACAGTACACCGGGGAGCTGTTTTTT. Its translation is CAWRGQYTGELFF.

For this clone: The sample holds other DNA sequences that translate to the same CDR3. The V gene is TRBV6-5, the J gene TRBJ2-7, with 8 nucleotides matching TRBD1. CDR3 length: 15 residues. V gave up 0 bases and J gave up 2 bases; unmatched junction bases: 3. Germline values: CDR1 MNHEY, CDR2 SVGAGI. The DNA of the CDR3 is TGTGCCAGCAGTTACTCCGGACAGGGCCCCTACGAGCAGTACTTC. Encoded protein: CASSYSGQGPYEQYF.

This chain uses TRBV6-5 with TRBJ1-1; D call uncertain. Trimming cost V 0 bases and J 5 bases, with 13 bases left between them. The CDR3 has 15 residues. Germline CDR1 is MNHEY and CDR2 is SVGAGI. Written as DNA, the CDR3 is TGTGCCAGCAGTTACTCGATCCGGGAGCGGACTGAAGCTTTCTTT. It translates to CASSYSIRERTEAFF.

The J gene is TRBJ2-1, the V gene TRBV6-5, with TRBD2 matching over 8 bases. Germline V gives CDR1 MNHEY, CDR2 SVGAGI. Germline trimming cut 2 bases from V and 9 bases from J; bases unmatched to any gene: 9. CDR3 length: 15 amino acids. The CDR3 is CASSYQSGGPSEQFF. DNA for the CDR3: TGTGCCAGCAGTTACCAGTCGGGGGGGCCTAGTGAGCAGTTCTTC.

The chain employs TRBV10-3 and TRBJ2-1; 11 bases align to TRBD2. This CDR3 contains 13 residues. V lost 10 bases, J lost 8 bases, and 7 bases stayed unmatched. The V gene's germline CDR1 is ENHRY and CDR2 SYGVKD. The CDR3 sequence: CATSTSGVYEQFF. The CDR3 DNA reads TGTGCCACCTCGACTAGCGGGGTCTATGAGCAGTTCTTC.

The chain employs TRBV27 and TRBJ1-1; TRBD1 matches 7 bases. CDR1 is MNHEY and CDR2 is SMNVEV in the germline V gene (reference sequence). The CDR3 extends over 15 amino acids. V gave up 6 bases and J gave up 6 bases; unmatched junction bases: 13. As DNA, the CDR3 is TGTGCCAGCAGGGAATACAGGGGCTCGGGACCTGAAGCTTTCTTT. Translated, it gives CASREYRGSGPEAFF.

This clone was found a few times. The gene calls are TRBV19 and TRBJ1-3; TRBD1 matches 7 bases. The junction had 4 bases not matched to a gene; V was cut back by 8 bases and J by 0 bases. CDR1 LNHDA and CDR2 SQIVND come from the germline V gene (reference sequence). The CDR3 consists of 14 residues. CDR3 DNA sequence: TGTGCCAGTCAGACAGGGCGCTCTGGAAACACCATATATTTT. It is translated as CASQTGRSGNTIYF. Using reference TRBV19 and TRBJ1-3 for the parts outside the CDR3, the full variable domain is DGGITQSPKYLFRKEGQNVTLSCEQNLNHDAMYWYRQDPGQGLRLIYYSQIVNDFQKGDIAEGYSVSREKKESFPLTVTSAQKNPTAFYLCASQTGRSGNTIYFGEGSWLTVV.

This clone appeared a single time. This sequence joins TRBV7-6 and TRBJ1-2, with 8 bases aligning to TRBD1. Germline values: CDR1 SGHVS, CDR2 FNYEAQ. The CDR3 loop spans 17 amino acids. V was pared by 5 bases and J by 4 bases, with 15 bases of the junction left unmatched. CDR3 residues: CASSREVTGALAYGYTF. The DNA of the CDR3 is TGTGCCAGCAGCCGAGAGGTGACAGGGGCCTTGGCCTATGGCTACACCTTC.